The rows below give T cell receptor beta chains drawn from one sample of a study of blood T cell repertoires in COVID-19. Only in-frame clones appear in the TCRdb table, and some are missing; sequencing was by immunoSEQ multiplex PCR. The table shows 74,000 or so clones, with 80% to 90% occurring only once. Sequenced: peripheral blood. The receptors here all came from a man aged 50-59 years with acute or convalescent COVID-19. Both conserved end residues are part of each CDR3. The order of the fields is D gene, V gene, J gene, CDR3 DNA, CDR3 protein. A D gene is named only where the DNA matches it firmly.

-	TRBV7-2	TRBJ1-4	TGTGCCAGCAGCTCCCGGGAGTATGAAAAACTGTTTTTT	CASSSREYEKLFF
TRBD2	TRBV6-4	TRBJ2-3	TGTGCCAGCAGTGCTAGCGGTAGCACAGATACGCAGTATTTT	CASSASGSTDTQYF
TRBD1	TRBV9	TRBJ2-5	TGTGCCAGCAGCGTAGGGCCAGGGGGCCGAAACAATAGACAAGAGACCCAGTACTTC	CASSVGPGGRNNRQETQYF
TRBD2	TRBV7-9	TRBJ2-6	TGTGCCAGCAGACCGGGAGGGAAGAGCTCTGGGGCCAACGTCCTGACTTTC	CASRPGGKSSGANVLTF
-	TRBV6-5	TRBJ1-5	TGTGCCAGTAGTTACTCGCAGGCAGGCACCTCGCCCCAGCATTTT	CASSYSQAGTSPQHF
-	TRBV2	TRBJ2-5	TGTGCCAGCAGCCCTCAGGAGACCCAGTACTTC	CASSPQETQYF
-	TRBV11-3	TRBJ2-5	TGTGCCAGCAGCTTAGAAAGTATAGTTTACCAAGAGACCCAGTACTTC	CASSLESIVYQETQYF
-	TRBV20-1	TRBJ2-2	TGCAGTGCTAGTGGGACAAGTCGCGGGGAGCTGTTTTTT	CSASGTSRGELFF
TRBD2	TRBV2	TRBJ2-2	TGTGCCAGCAGTAGGGGAGGGTCCGGGGAGCTGTTTTTT	CASSRGGSGELFF
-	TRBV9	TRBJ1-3	TGTGCCAGCAGCCCCACCACCGGGGTCTCTGGAAACACCATATATTTT	CASSPTTGVSGNTIYF